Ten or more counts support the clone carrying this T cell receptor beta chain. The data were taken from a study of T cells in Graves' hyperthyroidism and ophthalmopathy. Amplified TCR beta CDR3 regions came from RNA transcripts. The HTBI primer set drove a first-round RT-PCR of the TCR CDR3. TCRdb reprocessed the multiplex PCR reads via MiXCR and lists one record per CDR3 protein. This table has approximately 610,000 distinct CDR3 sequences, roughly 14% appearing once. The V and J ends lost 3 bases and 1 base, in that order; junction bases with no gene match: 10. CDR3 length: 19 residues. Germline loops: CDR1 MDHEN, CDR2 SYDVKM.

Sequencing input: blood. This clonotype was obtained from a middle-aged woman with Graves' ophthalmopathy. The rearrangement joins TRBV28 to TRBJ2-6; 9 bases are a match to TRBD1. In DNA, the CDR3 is TGTGCCAGCAGTTTCGGGACAGGGAAGGATTATTCTGGGGCCAACGTCCTGACTTTC. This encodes CASSFGTGKDYSGANVLTF.